The subject of this entry is one T cell receptor (beta chain). The data stem from a study of blood T cell repertoires in COVID-19. For the study at large: Sites across the United States, Italy and Spain contributed samples from acute and convalescent COVID-19. PBMCs, B-cell-depleted T cells, or T cells provided the cDNA or gDNA that made up the material.

Libraries were prepared by immunoSEQ multiplex PCR; TCRdb keeps only in-frame clonotypes and omits some of them. The profile shows a few hundred thousand clones, around 86% of them singletons. The germline V gene encodes CDR1 MNHEY and CDR2 SMNVEV (reference sequence). V was shortened by 11 bases and J by 5 bases, with 10 bases between the two germline ends. The CDR3 has 10 amino acids. The receptor comes from an elderly man with acute or convalescent COVID-19. The chain couples TRBV27 to TRBJ2-7; possible D gene TRBD2, 5 bases. Sequenced: peripheral blood. This CDR3 is CAPLGDEQYF. The CDR3 DNA reads as TGTGCCCCCCTCGGGGACGAGCAGTACTTC.